This T cell receptor (beta chain) was documented in a study of monozygotic twins with inflammatory bowel disease. Study-level points and caveats: Distinguishing T cell subtypes was not possible.

Using the 5' RACE reads, TCRdb records one entry per CDR3 protein without DNA. Here the sample table reports around 150,000 distinct CDR3 sequences. The CDR3 totals 14 residues. Germline CDR1 SGHNT, CDR2 YYREEE (reference sequence). Skipping T cell sorting, the study isolated total RNA directly from whole blood. Note on this clonotype: Its antigen remains unidentified.

The gene calls are TRBV5-4 and TRBJ2-7; TCRdb lists TRBD1, though no DNA is available to test this call. The origin of this receptor is a human donor with ulcerative colitis or Crohn's disease, or a healthy co-twin of an affected twin (not recorded which). The sequenced sample consisted of blood. CDR3 residues: CASSSYRGTYEQYF. The variable domain in full, with the rest retrieved from reference TRBV5-4 and TRBJ2-7, is ETGVTQSPTHLIKTRGQQVTLRCSSQSGHNTVSWYQQALGQGPQFIFQYYREEENGRGNFPPRFSGLQFPNYSSELNVNALELDDSALYLCASSSYRGTYEQYFGPGTRLTVT.